This T cell receptor beta chain is from a study of blood T cell repertoires in COVID-19. Study overall: Samples of COVID-19 (acute and convalescent) were obtained from the United States, Italy and Spain. Nucleic acid was either cDNA or gDNA, and it came from T cells, B-cell-depleted T cells, or PBMCs.

The CDR3 extends over 15 amino acids. Germline assignment: CDR1 SNHLY and CDR2 FYNNEI. Germline trimming cut 0 bases from V and 4 bases from J; bases unmatched to any gene: 4. In the original analysis: Amplification of reference gene primers was used by the study to estimate nucleated cell counts. Some clones are missing from TCRdb's copy, which holds only in-frame ones; the method was immunoSEQ multiplex PCR. That table is the source of V, J and clone size, and D and trimming were worked out from the DNA. The sample has 62,000 or so clones, around three quarters seen once. The sample comprised peripheral blood. The rearrangement links TRBV2 to TRBJ1-2; 8 bases line up with TRBD1. This TCR derives from a human donor in a cohort sampled during active COVID-19. The CDR3 bases are TGTGCCAGCAGTGAAGCCTCAGGGGGCACCTATGGCTACACCTTC. Amino acids: CASSEASGGTYGYTF.